This section outlines one T cell receptor (beta chain) sequence together with its context. The antigen remains undetermined. CDR1 and CDR2 from the germline V gene are SGHTA and FQGNSA. V lost 2 bases and J lost 6, with 7 bases in between. CDR3 length: 13 amino acids. Assay: immunoSEQ multiplex PCR; the TCRdb copy retains only in-frame clones and omits some. The repertoire includes fewer than 400,000 clones, more than 70% of them detected once, and under 2% sits in the top ten. The treatment is: 15 to 20 received Ad26.COV2.S at low or high dose, single or two shots; 5 received placebo; per-sample allocation not given. Day 63 after the first injection of vaccine or placebo was the sampling time. The data belong to a study of Ad26.COV2.S vaccination and SARS-CoV-2 variants. Study background: Doses of Ad26.COV2.S were injected into muscle once or twice, 56 days apart. General observations from the study: Those who received the vaccine showed greater spike-specific TCR breadth than those given placebo.

Sample: peripheral blood, taken in a trial of Ad26.COV2.S vaccine versus placebo. The J gene is TRBJ2-2, the V gene TRBV7-2; a weak D match, TRBD1 (6 bases). The TCR originated in a person aged 18-65 years who received the Ad26.COV2.S COVID-19 vaccine or a placebo. The CDR3 loop is CASSLWGPGELFF. Here the CDR3 DNA reads TGTGCCAGCAGCTTATGGGGGCCCGGGGAGCTGTTTTTT.